Following are 27 T cell receptor beta chains from one sample sequenced in a study of early T cells in non-severe SARS-CoV-2 infection. Via MiXCR, TCRdb re-called the 5' RACE reads, giving one row per CDR3 protein. The sample records 36,000 or so distinct CDR3 sequences, more than 4% being singletons. The sequencing input was whole blood. The receptors were gathered from an adult who was a healthcare worker with PCR-confirmed SARS-CoV-2 infection or an uninfected control (not recorded which).

There are many counts of this clonotype. The chain is built from TRBV29-1 and TRBJ2-1; possible D gene TRBD2, 5 bases. CDR3 length: 12 residues. Germline V CDR1 and CDR2: SQVTM, ANQGSEA. Trimming took 4 bases from V and 7 from J, leaving 11 bases between them. This CDR3 reads CSVVTGSNEQFF. For the CDR3, the DNA is TGCAGCGTTGTGACGGGGTCAAATGAGCAGTTCTTC.

This clonotype was recorded many times. The rearrangement uses TRBV10-2 and TRBJ2-3; TRBD2 agrees at 8 bases. Germline loops: CDR1 WSHSY, CDR2 SAAADI. The CDR3 spans 15 residues. V gave up 6 bases and J gave up 1 base; unmatched junction bases: 6. CDR3 protein: CASRLTSGGTDTQYF. The CDR3 nucleotides are TGCGCCAGCAGACTAACTAGCGGTGGCACAGATACGCAGTATTTT.

This clonotype was picked up many times. The chain links TRBV7-2 to TRBJ1-5, with D unresolved. Trimming shortened V by 1 base and J by 1 base, and 8 bases separated the two germline ends. The CDR3 loop spans 15 amino acids. Germline CDR1 is SGHTA and CDR2 is FQGNSA. The CDR3 region is CASSLEGRSNQPQHF. For the CDR3, the DNA is TGTGCCAGCAGCTTAGAGGGCAGAAGCAATCAGCCCCAGCATTTT. Filled out from reference TRBV7-2 and TRBJ1-5, the complete variable domain reads GAGVSQSPSNKVTEKGKDVELRCDPISGHTALYWYRQSLGQGLEFLIYFQGNSAPDKSGLPSDRFSAERTGGSVSTLTIQRTQQEDSAVYLCASSLEGRSNQPQHFGDGTRLSIL.

This clonotype was detected ten times or more. V is TRBV9 and J is TRBJ1-3, with a weak D call TRBD1 (5 bases). Trimming left V 0 bases short and J 0 bases short, with 7 bases between. Germline CDR1 is SGDLS and CDR2 is YYNGEE. The length of the CDR3 is 15 residues. For the CDR3, the DNA is TGTGCCAGCAGCGTAGGCGACAGCTCTGGAAACACCATATATTTT. Its translation: CASSVGDSSGNTIYF. Full variable domain (outside the CDR3, taken from reference TRBV9 and TRBJ1-3): DSGVTQTPKHLITATGQRVTLRCSPRSGDLSVYWYQQSLDQGLQFLIQYYNGEERAKGNILERFSAQQFPDLHSELNLSSLELGDSALYFCASSVGDSSGNTIYFGEGSWLTVV.

This clonotype appeared many times. The rearrangement joins TRBV10-3 to TRBJ2-5, with D perhaps assigned TRBD1 or TRBD2 (5 bases each). Trimming took 6 bases from V and 2 from J, leaving 13 bases between them. CDR1 ENHRY and CDR2 SYGVKD come from the germline V gene. This CDR3 has 14 amino acids. CDR3 loop: CAISERGSQETQYF. The CDR3 DNA sequence: TGTGCCATCAGCGAGAGGGGCAGTCAAGAGACCCAGTACTTC.

This clonotype was counted ten times or more. V gene TRBV12-3 or TRBV12-4 combines with J gene TRBJ2-1; 13 nucleotides line up with TRBD2. J gave up 6 bases and V 6 bases, and 5 bases lay outside the gene matches. The CDR3 totals 15 residues. CDR3 residues: CASSLGLAGVNEQFF. The CDR3 DNA reads TGTGCCAGCAGCCTCGGACTAGCGGGAGTCAATGAGCAGTTCTTC.

Ten or more counts support this clonotype. The genes are TRBV29-1 and TRBJ2-2; no reliable D call. V lost 4 bases, J lost 5 bases, and 11 bases lay in between. The CDR3 contains 13 residues. Germline CDR1 SQVTM, CDR2 ANQGSEA. CDR3 nucleotide sequence: TGCAGCGTTGTCCCTAGTGGGACCGGGGAGCTGTTTTTT. It translates to CSVVPSGTGELFF.

This clonotype occurred a few times. The J gene is TRBJ2-5, the V gene TRBV5-4, with D unclear. CDR1 is SGHNT, CDR2 YYREEE, per germline (reference sequence). Trimming pared 3 bases from V and 5 bases from J, leaving 14 bases between. This CDR3 region has 14 residues. CDR3 protein: CASSSQTHRETQYF. Here the CDR3 DNA reads TGTGCCAGCAGCTCCCAAACCCACCGGGAGACCCAGTACTTC.

This clonotype has ten or more counts. The chain employs TRBV5-6 and TRBJ1-2; D not certain. CDR3 length equals 12 residues. Trimming removed 1 base at V and 3 bases at J, with 4 bases between. Germline CDR1 and CDR2: SGHDT and YYEEEE. DNA for the CDR3: TGTGCCAGCAGCTTGTATGACTATGGCTACACCTTC. Amino acids: CASSLYDYGYTF.

There are many counts of this clonotype. The chain employs TRBV7-3 and TRBJ1-1; the D is unclear. V gave up 4 bases and J gave up 3 bases, with 3 bases separating them. This CDR3 is built from 11 residues. Looked up from germline, CDR1 is SGHTA and CDR2 is FQGTGA. CDR3 sequence (DNA): TGTGCCAGCAGCTCTGACACTGAAGCTTTCTTT. Translated: CASSSDTEAFF. The variable domain in full, completed from reference TRBV7-3 and TRBJ1-1, reads GAGVSQTPSNKVTEKGKYVELRCDPISGHTALYWYRQSLGQGPEFLIYFQGTGAADDSGLPNDRFFAVRPEGSVSTLKIQRTERGDSAVYLCASSSDTEAFFGQGTRLTVV.

This clonotype has a count of ten or more. The rearrangement joins TRBV12-5 to TRBJ2-7, with D perhaps TRBD2 (6 bases). Trimming left V 6 bases short and J 3 bases short, with 21 bases between. The germline CDR1 and CDR2 sequences are LGHNT and FRNRAP. The CDR3 consists of 16 residues. The CDR3 nucleotides read TGTGCTAGTGGACATGACCGGGACGCGGGGCTCTACGAGCAGTACTTC. Translated: CASGHDRDAGLYEQYF.

In this sample, this clonotype turned up many times. The rearrangement joins TRBV11-1 to TRBJ1-6; 7 bases fit TRBD1. Germline V lookup: CDR1 SGHAT, CDR2 FQDESV (reference sequence). The CDR3 covers 14 residues. The junction had 3 bases not matched to a gene; V was cut back by 4 bases and J by 6 bases. The CDR3 DNA follows: TGTGCCAGCAGCTCGACAGGGACTAATTCACCCCTCCACTTT. It codes for CASSSTGTNSPLHF.

In its sample, this clonotype was seen many times. V is TRBV12-3 or TRBV12-4 and J is TRBJ2-1; 10 nucleotides match TRBD2. The CDR3 is 15 amino acids. The V gene end was trimmed by 6 bases and the J gene end by 2 bases; junction bases not matched to a gene: 4. CDR3 sequence reads: CASRFSGRTYNEQFF. CDR3 sequence (DNA): TGTGCCAGCAGATTTAGCGGGAGGACCTACAATGAGCAGTTCTTC.

Concerning this clonotype: Germline is not matched at one junction end, which may reflect a read error. This chain links TRBV7-6 with TRBJ1-5; D might be TRBD1 (5 bases). The CDR3 is made up of 13 amino acids. CDR1 is SGHVS and CDR2 is FNYEAQ in the germline V gene. This CDR3 reads CVSSQGTEQPQHF. CDR3 DNA sequence: TGTGTCAGCAGCCAAGGGACCGAGCAGCCCCAGCATTTT.

This clonotype occurred many times. The chain has TRBV5-1 and TRBJ2-1; TRBD2 matches at 11 bases. Germline CDR1 is SGHRS and CDR2 is YFSETQ. V shed 4 bases and J 3 bases; nucleotides not matched to a gene: 3. The CDR3 contains 15 residues. The CDR3 here is CASSMTSGNYNEQFF. CDR3 nucleotides: TGCGCCAGCAGCATGACTAGCGGGAACTACAATGAGCAGTTCTTC.

Many counts were recorded for this clonotype. This sequence joins TRBV28 and TRBJ2-3, with D possibly being TRBD2 (6 bases). CDR1 is MDHEN and CDR2 is SYDVKM in the germline V gene. The CDR3 spans 15 residues. The V end lost 5 bases, the J end lost 4 bases, and 16 bases lay between the germline ends. CDR3 residues: CASSTLPGGADTQYF. CDR3 DNA: TGTGCCAGCAGTACCCTCCCTGGCGGGGCAGATACGCAGTATTTT.

This clonotype was found many times. V gene TRBV5-4 combines with J gene TRBJ2-7, with D perhaps being TRBD1 or TRBD2 (5 bases each). Germline values: CDR1 SGHNT, CDR2 YYREEE (reference sequence). The CDR3 consists of 15 residues. Trimming pared 2 bases from V and 1 base from J, leaving 13 bases between. The CDR3: CASSFPGPGSYEQYF. CDR3 DNA: TGTGCCAGCAGCTTCCCGGGACCGGGGTCCTACGAGCAGTACTTC.

This clonotype was seen ten or more times. V usage is TRBV9 and J usage is TRBJ1-1; D not resolved. Germline V lookup: CDR1 SGDLS, CDR2 YYNGEE. The CDR3 contains 14 residues. Between the trimmed V and J ends, which lost 0 bases and 5 bases, there was a span of 11 bases. CDR3 amino acids: CASSVASTRTEAFF. In DNA form, the CDR3 reads TGTGCCAGCAGCGTAGCCAGTACAAGAACTGAAGCTTTCTTT.

The sample holds many counts of this clonotype. The V call is TRBV7-9, the J call TRBJ2-2, with 8 bases lining up with TRBD1. This CDR3 has 16 amino acids. The germline V gene encodes CDR1 SEHNR and CDR2 FQNEAQ (reference sequence). The J segment lost 1 base and the V segment lost 5 bases, leaving 6 bases of the junction unmatched. The chain's CDR3 is CASSVQGALNTGELFF. Written as DNA, the CDR3 is TGTGCCAGCAGCGTCCAGGGGGCCTTGAACACCGGGGAGCTGTTTTTT.

In its sample, this clonotype was seen many times. This rearrangement joins TRBV7-2 to TRBJ2-1; 8 bases match TRBD2. The V gene's germline CDR1 is SGHTA and CDR2 FQGNSA. This CDR3 has 17 amino acids. The V segment lost 2 bases and the J segment 0 bases; nucleotides outside the gene matches: 6. The CDR3 DNA reads as TGTGCCAGCAGCTTATCAGGAGCGGGGGCCTCCTACAATGAGCAGTTCTTC. Translating gives CASSLSGAGASYNEQFF.

There are many counts of this clonotype. This chain uses TRBV5-1 with TRBJ2-7, with 8 nucleotides matching TRBD1. Trimming took 7 bases from V and 3 from J; bases not matched to a gene: 12. CDR1 SGHRS and CDR2 YFSETQ come from the germline V gene. CDR3 length equals 15 residues. DNA for the CDR3: TGCGCCAGCGCCGACAGGGGCCAGCCGAACTACGAGCAGTACTTC. It translates to CASADRGQPNYEQYF.

By sample fraction, this clonotype is medium-sized (0.01 to 0.1%). The rearrangement links TRBV19 to TRBJ2-2, with D possibly being TRBD2 (7 bases). Germline CDR1 is LNHDA and CDR2 is SQIVND (reference sequence). The CDR3 has 15 amino acids. With 4 bases removed from V and 3 bases from J, the gap between germline ends came to 12 bases. The CDR3 coding sequence is TGTGCCAGTAGTAGGGGGGGCCTAGACACCGGGGAGCTGTTTTTT. Translated, it gives CASSRGGLDTGELFF.

In its sample, this clonotype was seen many times. The gene calls are TRBV11-1 and TRBJ2-2; 8 nucleotides line up with TRBD1. The germline CDR1 and CDR2 sequences are SGHAT and FQDESV (reference sequence). The CDR3 sequence is 15 residues long. With 5 bases clipped from V and 4 bases from J, the junction kept 6 bases outside the gene matches. The CDR3 region is CASSLQDRVTGELFF. Written as DNA, the CDR3 is TGTGCCAGCAGCCTTCAGGACAGGGTCACCGGGGAGCTGTTTTTT.

This clonotype has more than one count but fewer than ten. This chain uses TRBV6-6 with TRBJ2-1; no clear D. V gave up 6 bases and J gave up 4 bases, with 13 bases separating them. The CDR3 contains 14 residues. The germline V gene has CDR1 MNHNY and CDR2 SVGAGI (reference sequence). The CDR3 sequence is CASSRSDLYNEQFF. In DNA form, the CDR3 reads TGTGCCAGCAGCCGCTCCGACCTGTACAATGAGCAGTTCTTC.

Ten or more counts support this clonotype. This chain uses TRBV7-7 with TRBJ1-3; 9 bases are shared with TRBD1. The CDR3 has 15 residues. Germline CDR1 reads SSHAT; CDR2 reads FNYEAQ (reference sequence). J lost 3 bases, V lost 5 bases, and 5 bases had no gene match. The CDR3 nucleotides read TGTGCCAGCAGCCTGGACAGGGGCGTTGGAAACACCATATATTTT. Amino acids: CASSLDRGVGNTIYF.

The table lists this clonotype with many counts. The chain combines TRBV5-1 with TRBJ2-4; D unresolved. This CDR3 comprises 14 residues. The V gene lost 0 bases and the J gene lost 1 base, with 5 bases spanning the gap. Germline loops: CDR1 SGHRS, CDR2 YFSETQ. The CDR3 sequence is CASSLGRAKNIQYF. The CDR3 DNA sequence: TGCGCCAGCAGCTTGGGCAGGGCCAAAAACATTCAGTACTTC.

In this sample, this clonotype turned up many times. The chain is built from TRBV6-4 and TRBJ1-1; D is unresolved. Germline CDR1 reads MRHNA; CDR2 reads SNTAGT. This CDR3 comprises 13 residues. Deletions cut 4 bases from V and 5 bases from J, with 11 bases between. The CDR3 loop is CASSVGPGTEAFF. As DNA, the CDR3 is TGTGCCAGCAGTGTAGGGCCTGGGACTGAAGCTTTCTTT.